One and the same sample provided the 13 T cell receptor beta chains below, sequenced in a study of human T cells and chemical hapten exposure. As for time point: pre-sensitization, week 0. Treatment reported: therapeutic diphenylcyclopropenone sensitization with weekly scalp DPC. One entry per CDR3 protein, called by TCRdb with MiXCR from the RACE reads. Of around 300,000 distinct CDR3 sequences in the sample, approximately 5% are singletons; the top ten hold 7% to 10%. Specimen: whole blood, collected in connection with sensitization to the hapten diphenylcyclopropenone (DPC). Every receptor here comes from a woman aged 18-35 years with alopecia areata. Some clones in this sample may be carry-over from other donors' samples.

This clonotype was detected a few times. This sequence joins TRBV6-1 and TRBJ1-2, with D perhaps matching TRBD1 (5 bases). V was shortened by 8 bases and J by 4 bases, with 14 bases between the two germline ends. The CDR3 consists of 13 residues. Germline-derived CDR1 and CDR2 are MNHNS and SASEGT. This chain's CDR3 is CASVWDGGYGYTF. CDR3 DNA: TGTGCCAGCGTCTGGGACGGAGGCTATGGCTACACCTTC.

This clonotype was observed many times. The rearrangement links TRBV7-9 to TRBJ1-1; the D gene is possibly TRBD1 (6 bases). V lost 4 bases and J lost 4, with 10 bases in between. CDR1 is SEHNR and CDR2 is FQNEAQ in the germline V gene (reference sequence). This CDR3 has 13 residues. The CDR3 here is CASSSTGPTEAFF. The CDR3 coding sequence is TGTGCCAGCAGCTCAACAGGGCCCACTGAAGCTTTCTTT.

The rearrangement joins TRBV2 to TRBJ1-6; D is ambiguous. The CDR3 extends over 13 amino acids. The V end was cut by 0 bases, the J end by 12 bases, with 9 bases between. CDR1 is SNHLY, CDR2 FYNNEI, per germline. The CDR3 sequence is CASSEAPGVPLHF. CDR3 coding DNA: TGTGCCAGCAGTGAAGCCCCCGGGGTACCCCTCCACTTT.

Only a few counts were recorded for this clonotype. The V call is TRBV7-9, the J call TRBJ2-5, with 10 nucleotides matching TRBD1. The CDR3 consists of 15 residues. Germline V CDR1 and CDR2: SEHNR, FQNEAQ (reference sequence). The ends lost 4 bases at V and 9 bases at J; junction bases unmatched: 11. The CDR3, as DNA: TGTGCCAGCAGCTCCGGGACAGGGGCCCTAGGGGCCCAGTACTTC. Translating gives CASSSGTGALGAQYF.

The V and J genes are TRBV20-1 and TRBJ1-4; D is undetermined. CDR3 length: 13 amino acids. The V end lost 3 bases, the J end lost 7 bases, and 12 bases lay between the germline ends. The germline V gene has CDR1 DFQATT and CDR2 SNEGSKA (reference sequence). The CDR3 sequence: CSASGDTSEKLFF. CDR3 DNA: TGCAGTGCTAGTGGGGATACATCTGAAAAACTGTTTTTT.

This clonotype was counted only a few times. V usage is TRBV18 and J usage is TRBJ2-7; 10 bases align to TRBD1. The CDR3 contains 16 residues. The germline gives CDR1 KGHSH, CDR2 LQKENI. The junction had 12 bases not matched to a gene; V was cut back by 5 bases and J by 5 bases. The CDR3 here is CASSADRGAHLDEQYF. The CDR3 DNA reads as TGTGCCAGCTCAGCGGACAGGGGGGCCCATTTGGACGAGCAGTACTTC.

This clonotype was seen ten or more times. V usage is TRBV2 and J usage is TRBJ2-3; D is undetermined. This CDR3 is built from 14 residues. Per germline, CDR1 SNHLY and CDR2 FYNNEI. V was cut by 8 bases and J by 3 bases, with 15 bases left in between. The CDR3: CASRPDLVTDTQYF. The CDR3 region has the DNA TGTGCCAGCCGCCCAGACCTCGTAACAGATACGCAGTATTTT. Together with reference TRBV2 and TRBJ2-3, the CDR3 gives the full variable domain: EPEVTQTPSHQVTQMGQEVILRCVPISNHLYFYWYRQILGQKVEFLVSFYNNEISEKSEIFDDQFSVERPDGSNFTLKIRSTKLEDSAMYFCASRPDLVTDTQYFGPGTRLTVL.

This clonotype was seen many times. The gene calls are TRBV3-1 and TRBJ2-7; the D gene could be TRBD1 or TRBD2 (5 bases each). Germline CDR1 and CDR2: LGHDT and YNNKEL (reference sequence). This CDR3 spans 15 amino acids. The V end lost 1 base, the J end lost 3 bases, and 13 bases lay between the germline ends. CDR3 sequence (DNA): TGTGCCAGCAGCCAAGCTTGGGGGTCCGTCTACGAGCAGTACTTC. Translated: CASSQAWGSVYEQYF.

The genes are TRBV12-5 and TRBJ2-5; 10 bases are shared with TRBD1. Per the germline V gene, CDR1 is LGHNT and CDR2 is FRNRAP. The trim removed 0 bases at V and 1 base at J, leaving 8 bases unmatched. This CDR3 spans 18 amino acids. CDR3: CASGLVRFRTGGQETQYF. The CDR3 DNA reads TGTGCTAGTGGTTTGGTTCGATTTCGGACAGGGGGCCAAGAGACCCAGTACTTC.

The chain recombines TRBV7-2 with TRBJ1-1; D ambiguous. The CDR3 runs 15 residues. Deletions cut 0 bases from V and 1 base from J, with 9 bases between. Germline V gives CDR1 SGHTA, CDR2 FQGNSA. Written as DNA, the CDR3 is TGTGCCAGCAGCTTAGCTAAAACAGCGAACACTGAAGCTTTCTTT. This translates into CASSLAKTANTEAFF.

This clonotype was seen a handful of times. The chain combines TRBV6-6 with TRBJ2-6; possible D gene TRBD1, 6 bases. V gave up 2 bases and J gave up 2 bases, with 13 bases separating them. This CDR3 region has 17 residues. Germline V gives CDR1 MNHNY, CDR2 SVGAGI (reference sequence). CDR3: CASSYGFGDTGANVLTF. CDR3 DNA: TGTGCCAGCAGTTACGGGTTTGGGGACACTGGGGCCAACGTCCTGACTTTC.

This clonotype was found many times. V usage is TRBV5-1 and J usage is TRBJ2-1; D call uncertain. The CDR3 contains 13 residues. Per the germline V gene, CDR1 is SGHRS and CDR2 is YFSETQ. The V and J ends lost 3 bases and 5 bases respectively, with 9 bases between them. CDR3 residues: CASSSDRNNEQFF. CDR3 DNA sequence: TGCGCCAGCAGCTCTGACCGGAACAATGAGCAGTTCTTC.

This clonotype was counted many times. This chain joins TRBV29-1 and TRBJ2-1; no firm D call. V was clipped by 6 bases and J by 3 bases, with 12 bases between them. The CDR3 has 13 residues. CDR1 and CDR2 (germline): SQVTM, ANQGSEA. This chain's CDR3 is CSVTQVDYNEQFF. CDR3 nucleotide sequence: TGCAGCGTAACACAAGTGGACTACAATGAGCAGTTCTTC.